One sample yielded the 21 T cell receptor beta chains listed below, sequenced in a study of human T cells and chemical hapten exposure. The study extracted total RNA from unfractionated whole blood. TCRdb reanalysed the 5' RACE reads using MiXCR and keeps one entry per CDR3 protein. This table holds over 70,000 distinct CDR3 sequences, approximately 15% found once. The receptor set was obtained from a female donor in good health.

In its sample, this clonotype was seen a few times. This chain joins TRBV3-1 and TRBJ1-4; D is undetermined. The length of the CDR3 is 14 residues. Germline V gene data show CDR1 as LGHDT and CDR2 as YNNKEL (reference sequence). V lost 1 base and J lost 9, with 12 bases in between. The chain's CDR3 is CASSQAALRKKLFF. The DNA of the CDR3 is TGTGCCAGCAGCCAAGCGGCCCTCCGGAAAAAACTGTTTTTT.

This rearrangement joins TRBV28 to TRBJ1-1; 7 bases map to TRBD1. The V gene's germline CDR1 is MDHEN and CDR2 SYDVKM. The V gene end was trimmed by 3 bases and the J gene end by 2 bases; junction bases not matched to a gene: 15. CDR3 length equals 18 residues. The CDR3 region is CASSFDPRGRGFNTEAFF. The DNA for the CDR3 is TGTGCCAGCAGTTTCGATCCGAGGGGCAGGGGGTTTAACACTGAAGCTTTCTTT.

This clonotype was seen more than once but under ten times. This is likely a read error, given that the CDR3 carries no conserved phenylalanine or tryptophan at its end. The DNA is left out, because the CDR3 cannot be placed on it with certainty; the CDR3 is given as TCRdb lists it. The chain couples TRBV29-1 to TRBJ1-2; TRBD1, the table's D call, was not compared with the DNA. CDR1 and CDR2 from the germline V gene are SQVTM and ANQGSEA. The CDR3 numbers 8 amino acids, ends counted. The CDR3 region is CSVDSGAI.

This clonotype was picked up a small number of times. The chain employs TRBV5-4 and TRBJ2-3, with D possibly matching TRBD2 (6 bases). Germline CDR1 and CDR2: SGHNT and YYREEE (reference sequence). V was trimmed by 4 bases and J by 4 bases, leaving 16 bases between them. The CDR3 has 15 amino acids. CDR3 nucleotide sequence: TGTGCCAGCAGCCACCGGGACGGAGGGGCAGATACGCAGTATTTT. Amino acids: CASSHRDGGADTQYF.

This clonotype was observed a handful of times. The chain links TRBV29-1 to TRBJ2-7, with TRBD1 identical over 9 bases. The CDR3 is 13 amino acids. Trimming removed 4 bases from V and 3 bases from J; junction bases left unmatched: 4. Germline lookup yields CDR1 SQVTM and CDR2 ANQGSEA. In DNA form, the CDR3 reads TGCAGCGTTGGAAAGGACAGGGGCTACGAGCAGTACTTC. Protein sequence: CSVGKDRGYEQYF.

The chain carries TRBV7-2 and TRBJ1-2, with a possible D match to TRBD1 (6 bases). The CDR3 covers 14 residues. The ends were cut back, 5 bases at V and 6 bases at J, with 16 bases in the middle. Per germline, CDR1 SGHTA and CDR2 FQGNSA. As DNA, the CDR3 is TGTGCCAGCAGCCTGGGGACAACACCGGATGGCTACACCTTC. This sequence encodes CASSLGTTPDGYTF.

This clonotype turned up a few times. The rearrangement links TRBV11-2 to TRBJ2-5; 9 bases fit TRBD2. Germline assignment: CDR1 SGHAT and CDR2 FQNNGV. This CDR3 spans 18 amino acids. The ends lost 5 bases at V and 5 bases at J; junction bases unmatched: 18. CDR3 region: CASSPPESGGRLGETQYF. The CDR3 DNA sequence: TGTGCCAGCAGCCCGCCCGAAAGCGGGGGGCGCCTCGGGGAGACCCAGTACTTC.

In its sample, this clonotype was seen a few times. The chain recombines TRBV12-3 or TRBV12-4 with TRBJ1-4, with TRBD1 identical over 8 bases. This CDR3 is 15 amino acids long. J gave up 8 bases and V 7 bases, and 12 bases lay outside the gene matches. CDR3 sequence (DNA): TGTGCCAGCACGGCTAGACAGGGGAGAGGAGAAAAACTGTTTTTT. It translates to CASTARQGRGEKLFF.

Written as DNA, the CDR3 is TGTGCCAGCAGTGGCACCGCCGGGTTCCCCAATGAGCAGTTCTTC. Translated: CASSGTAGFPNEQFF. This rearrangement joins TRBV2 to TRBJ2-1, with D uncertain. The germline V gene encodes CDR1 SNHLY and CDR2 FYNNEI. This CDR3 contains 15 residues. V was shortened by 4 bases and J by 6 bases, with 16 bases between the two germline ends.

There are a few counts of this clonotype. CDR3 loop: CASSLEAENEQYF. In nucleotides, the CDR3 is TGTGCCAGCAGCTTAGAAGCCGAAAACGAGCAGTACTTC. This chain uses TRBV7-2 with TRBJ2-7, with unresolved D. V lost 1 base and J 5 bases, leaving 9 bases between the germline ends. Per the germline V gene, CDR1 is SGHTA and CDR2 is FQGNSA. The CDR3 length is 13 residues.

The rearrangement uses TRBV6-2 or TRBV6-3 and TRBJ1-6; 8 positions agree with TRBD1. The CDR3 is 14 residues long. Germline trimming cut 4 bases from V and 8 bases from J; bases unmatched to any gene: 4. Germline values: CDR1 MNHEY, CDR2 SVGEGT. In DNA form, the CDR3 reads TGTGCCAGCAGTTCCGGGACAGGATATTCACCCCTCCACTTT. Encoded protein: CASSSGTGYSPLHF.

This clonotype was seen a handful of times. The chain employs TRBV28 and TRBJ2-7; no definite D call. The CDR3 covers 16 residues. Per the germline V gene, CDR1 is MDHEN and CDR2 is SYDVKM. The germline V and J ends were trimmed by 6 bases and 0 bases, with 18 bases remaining between them. The DNA of the CDR3 is TGTGCCAGCAGCCCCATAGAGACGCTTAGCTCCTACGAGCAGTACTTC. As protein: CASSPIETLSSYEQYF.

This clonotype came up a few times. The rearrangement joins TRBV30 to TRBJ2-6, with D uncertain. V lost 4 bases and J 0 bases, leaving 1 base between the germline ends. The CDR3 spans 12 residues. Germline CDR1 GTSNPN, CDR2 SVGIG (reference sequence). In DNA, the CDR3 is TGTGCCTGGAACTCTGGGGCCAACGTCCTGACTTTC. It yields the protein CAWNSGANVLTF.

This clonotype was observed a handful of times. V is TRBV6-2 or TRBV6-3 and J is TRBJ1-2, with D unresolved. Germline values: CDR1 MNHEY, CDR2 SVGEGT. V gave up 7 bases and J gave up 6 bases, with 24 bases separating them. CDR3 length: 16 amino acids. In DNA, the CDR3 is TGTGCCAGCATATCCCCCCCGGGCAGGCTGCGTGATGGCTACACCTTC. This codes for CASISPPGRLRDGYTF.

The V call is TRBV18, the J call TRBJ2-5, with a tentative D call TRBD1 (5 bases). Germline V gene sequence: CDR1 KGHSH, CDR2 LQKENI. The CDR3 runs to 14 residues. V lost 0 bases, J lost 2 bases, and 7 bases lay in between. In nucleotides, the CDR3 is TGTGCCAGCTCACCACCCTCAGGGCAAGAGACCCAGTACTTC. This gives the protein CASSPPSGQETQYF. Combining the CDR3 with reference TRBV18 and TRBJ2-5 gives the whole variable domain NAGVMQNPRHLVRRRGQEARLRCSPMKGHSHVYWYRQLPEEGLKFMVYLQKENIIDESGMPKERFSAEFPKEGPSILRIQQVVRGDSAAYFCASSPPSGQETQYFGPGTRLLVL.

Only a few counts were recorded for this clonotype. The CDR3 sequence: CASSIWTSGTDTQYF. Here the CDR3 DNA reads TGCGCCAGCAGCATCTGGACTAGCGGGACAGATACGCAGTATTTT. The chain links TRBV5-1 to TRBJ2-3; 11 nucleotides align to TRBD2. V lost 4 bases, J lost 3 bases, and 4 bases stayed unmatched. Per germline, CDR1 SGHRS and CDR2 YFSETQ. The CDR3 has 15 residues.

The chain is built from TRBV18 and TRBJ2-2; D not certain. Germline CDR1 and CDR2: KGHSH and LQKENI. CDR3 length: 13 amino acids. Trimming pared 3 bases from V and 6 bases from J, leaving 8 bases between. CDR3 nucleotides: TGTGCCAGCTCACCGAACAGTGCCGGGGAGCTGTTTTTT. This gives the protein CASSPNSAGELFF. The variable domain in full, completed from reference TRBV18 and TRBJ2-2, reads NAGVMQNPRHLVRRRGQEARLRCSPMKGHSHVYWYRQLPEEGLKFMVYLQKENIIDESGMPKERFSAEFPKEGPSILRIQQVVRGDSAAYFCASSPNSAGELFFGEGSRLTVL.

This clonotype was found a few times. The chain carries TRBV29-1 and TRBJ2-1; the match to TRBD2 covers 13 bases. Germline-derived CDR1 and CDR2 are SQVTM and ANQGSEA. V dropped 8 bases and J dropped 7; count of bases not matched to a gene: 5. The CDR3 contains 13 residues. CDR3 protein: CSIKGLAGNEQFF. In nucleotides, the CDR3 is TGCAGCATTAAGGGACTAGCGGGAAATGAGCAGTTCTTC.

The table lists this clonotype with many counts. V usage is TRBV7-2 and J usage is TRBJ2-1; D is perhaps TRBD1 or TRBD2 (6 bases each). V lost 2 bases, J lost 1 base, and 12 bases lay in between. The CDR3 sequence is 16 residues long. Germline CDR1 SGHTA, CDR2 FQGNSA. The CDR3 spells CASSLTGAMSYNEQFF. The CDR3 bases are TGTGCCAGCAGCTTAACGGGGGCGATGTCCTACAATGAGCAGTTCTTC.

The J gene is TRBJ2-3, the V gene TRBV2, with D unclear. The germline gives CDR1 SNHLY, CDR2 FYNNEI. This CDR3 spans 14 amino acids. V shed 6 bases and J shed 8 bases, with 18 bases lying between them. This CDR3 reads CASRIAATDSTQYF. The CDR3 DNA follows: TGTGCCAGCAGGATTGCTGCTACAGATAGTACGCAGTATTTT.

The chain combines TRBV6-5 with TRBJ1-1; D uncertain. Per the germline V gene, CDR1 is MNHEY and CDR2 is SVGAGI. Trimming pared 0 bases from V and 3 bases from J, leaving 11 bases between. The CDR3 has 15 amino acids. CDR3 region: CASSYSQPLDTEAFF. CDR3 DNA: TGTGCCAGCAGTTACTCCCAACCCCTGGACACTGAAGCTTTCTTT.